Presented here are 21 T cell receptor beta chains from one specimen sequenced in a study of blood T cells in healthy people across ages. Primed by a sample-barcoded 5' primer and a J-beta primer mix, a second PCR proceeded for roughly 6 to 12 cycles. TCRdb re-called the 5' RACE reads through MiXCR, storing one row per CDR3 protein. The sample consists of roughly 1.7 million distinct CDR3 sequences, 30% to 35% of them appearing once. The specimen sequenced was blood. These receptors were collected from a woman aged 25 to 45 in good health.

The CDR3 region has the DNA TGTGCCAGCAGCAAAGAGGGGACTAGCGGGAACGAGCAGTACTTC. Protein sequence: CASSKEGTSGNEQYF. V gene TRBV11-2 combines with J gene TRBJ2-7, with 13 bases matching TRBD2. The CDR3 spans 15 residues. The trim removed 5 bases at V and 5 bases at J, leaving 6 bases unmatched. CDR1 is SGHAT, CDR2 FQNNGV, per germline.

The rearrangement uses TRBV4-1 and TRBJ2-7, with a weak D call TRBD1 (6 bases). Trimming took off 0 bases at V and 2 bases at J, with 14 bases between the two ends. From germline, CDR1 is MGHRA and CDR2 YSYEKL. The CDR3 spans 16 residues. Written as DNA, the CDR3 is TGCGCCAGCAGCCAAGAGTTCCCAGGGGCCCCCTACGAGCAGTACTTC. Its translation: CASSQEFPGAPYEQYF.

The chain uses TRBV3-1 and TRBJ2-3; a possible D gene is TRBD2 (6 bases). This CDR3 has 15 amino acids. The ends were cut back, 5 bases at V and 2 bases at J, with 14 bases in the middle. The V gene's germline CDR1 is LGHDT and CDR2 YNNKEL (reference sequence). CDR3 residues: CASSGKTRLTDTQYF. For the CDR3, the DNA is TGTGCCAGCAGCGGCAAGACTAGGCTCACAGATACGCAGTATTTT.

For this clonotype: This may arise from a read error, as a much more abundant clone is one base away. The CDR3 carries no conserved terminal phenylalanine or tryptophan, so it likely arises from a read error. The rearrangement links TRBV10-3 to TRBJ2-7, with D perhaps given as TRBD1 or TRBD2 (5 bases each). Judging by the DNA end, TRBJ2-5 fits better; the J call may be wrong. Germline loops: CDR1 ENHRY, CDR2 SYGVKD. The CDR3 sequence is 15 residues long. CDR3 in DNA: TGTGCCATCAGTTACAGGCCCCGGGACGGGGAGACCCAGTACTGC. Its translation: CAISYRPRDGETQYC.

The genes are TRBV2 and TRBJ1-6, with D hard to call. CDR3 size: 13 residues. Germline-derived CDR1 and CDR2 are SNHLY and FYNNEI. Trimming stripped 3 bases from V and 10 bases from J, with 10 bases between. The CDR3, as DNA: TGTGCCAGCAGTGAGACGGTTCGGTCACCCCTCCACTTT. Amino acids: CASSETVRSPLHF.

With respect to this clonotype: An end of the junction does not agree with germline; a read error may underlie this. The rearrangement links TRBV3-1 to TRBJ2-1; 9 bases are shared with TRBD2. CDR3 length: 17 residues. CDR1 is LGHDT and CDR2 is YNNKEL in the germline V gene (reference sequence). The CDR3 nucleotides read TGTGCCAGCAGCCCGGCGGGAGGGACCTACTCCTACAATGAGCAGGTCTTC. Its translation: CASSPAGGTYSYNEQVF.

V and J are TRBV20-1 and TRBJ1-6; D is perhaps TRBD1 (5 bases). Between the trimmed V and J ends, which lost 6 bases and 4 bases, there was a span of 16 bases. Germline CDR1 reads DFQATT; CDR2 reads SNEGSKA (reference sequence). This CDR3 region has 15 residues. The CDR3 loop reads CSAPARAVYNSPLHF. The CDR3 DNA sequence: TGCAGTGCCCCAGCCAGGGCAGTTTATAATTCACCCCTCCACTTT.

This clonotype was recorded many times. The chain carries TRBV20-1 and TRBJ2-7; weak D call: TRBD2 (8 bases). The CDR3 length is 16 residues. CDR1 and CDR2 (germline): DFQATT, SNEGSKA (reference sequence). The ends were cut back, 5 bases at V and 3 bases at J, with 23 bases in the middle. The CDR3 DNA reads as TGCAGTGCTTCAGGGGGGGAAGCGGGAGTTGGCTACGAGCAGTACTTC. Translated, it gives CSASGGEAGVGYEQYF.

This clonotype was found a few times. The CDR3 region is CSVEVDRYYEQYF. CDR3 DNA sequence: TGCAGCGTTGAAGTTGACAGATATTACGAGCAGTACTTC. This chain connects TRBV29-1 to TRBJ2-7; D perhaps matches TRBD1 (5 bases). Trimming left V 1 base short and J 4 bases short, with 11 bases between. CDR1 and CDR2 from the germline V gene are SQVTM and ANQGSEA. The CDR3 contains 13 residues.

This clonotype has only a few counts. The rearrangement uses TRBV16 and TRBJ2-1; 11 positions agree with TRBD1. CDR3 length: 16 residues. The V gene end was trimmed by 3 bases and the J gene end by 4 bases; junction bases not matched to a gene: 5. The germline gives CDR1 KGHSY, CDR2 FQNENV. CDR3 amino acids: CASSHSGTGGYNEQFF. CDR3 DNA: TGTGCCAGCAGCCACTCAGGGACAGGGGGTTACAATGAGCAGTTCTTC.

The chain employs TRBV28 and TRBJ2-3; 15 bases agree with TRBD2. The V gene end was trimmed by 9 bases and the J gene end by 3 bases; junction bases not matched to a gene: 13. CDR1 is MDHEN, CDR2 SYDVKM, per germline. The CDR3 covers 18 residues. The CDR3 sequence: CASESGLAGGPSTDTQYF. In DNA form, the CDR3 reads TGTGCCAGTGAATCCGGACTAGCGGGAGGGCCCTCGACAGATACGCAGTATTTT.

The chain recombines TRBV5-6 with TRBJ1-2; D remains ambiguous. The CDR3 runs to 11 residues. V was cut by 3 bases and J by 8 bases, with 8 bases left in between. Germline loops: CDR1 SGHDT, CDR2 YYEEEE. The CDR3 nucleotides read TGTGCCAGCAGCTCCCTAGCAGGCTACACCTTC. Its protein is CASSSLAGYTF.

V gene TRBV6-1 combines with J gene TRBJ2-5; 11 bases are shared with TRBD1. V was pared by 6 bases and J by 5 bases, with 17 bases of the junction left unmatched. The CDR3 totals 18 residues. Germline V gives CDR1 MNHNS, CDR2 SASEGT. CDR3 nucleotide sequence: TGTGCCAGCAGGGACAGGGGGCGCGAGGTTTTAGGTTCCGAGACCCAGTACTTC. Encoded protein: CASRDRGREVLGSETQYF.

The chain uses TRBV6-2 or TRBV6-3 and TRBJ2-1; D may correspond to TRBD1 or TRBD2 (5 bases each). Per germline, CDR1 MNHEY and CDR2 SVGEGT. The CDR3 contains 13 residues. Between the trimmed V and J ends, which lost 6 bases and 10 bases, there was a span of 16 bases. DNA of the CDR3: TGTGCCAGCAGCGTATATAGAGAGGGGGAGCAGTTCTTC. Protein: CASSVYREGEQFF.

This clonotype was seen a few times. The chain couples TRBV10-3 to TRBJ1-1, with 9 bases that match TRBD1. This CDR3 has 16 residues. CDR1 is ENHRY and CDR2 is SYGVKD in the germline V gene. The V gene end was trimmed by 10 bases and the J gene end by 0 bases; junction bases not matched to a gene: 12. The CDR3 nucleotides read TGTGCCACCATCACGGGAACAGGGGGCGTGAACACTGAAGCTTTCTTT. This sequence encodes CATITGTGGVNTEAFF.

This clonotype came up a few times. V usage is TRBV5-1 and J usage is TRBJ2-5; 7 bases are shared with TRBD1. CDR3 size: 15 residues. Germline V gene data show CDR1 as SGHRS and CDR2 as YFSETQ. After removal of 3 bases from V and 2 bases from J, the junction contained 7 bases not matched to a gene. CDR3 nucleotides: TGCGCCAGCAGCTCCGACAGGGTGGGTCAAGAGACCCAGTACTTC. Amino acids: CASSSDRVGQETQYF.

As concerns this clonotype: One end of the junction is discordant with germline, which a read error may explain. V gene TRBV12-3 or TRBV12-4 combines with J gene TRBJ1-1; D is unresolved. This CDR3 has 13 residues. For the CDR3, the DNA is TGTGCCAGCAGTCGAGAACGATCCACTGGAGCTTTCTTT. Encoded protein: CASSRERSTGAFF.

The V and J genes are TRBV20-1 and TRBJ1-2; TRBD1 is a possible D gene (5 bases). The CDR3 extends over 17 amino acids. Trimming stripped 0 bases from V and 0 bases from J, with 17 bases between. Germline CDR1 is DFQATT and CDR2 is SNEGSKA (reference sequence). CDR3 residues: CSARDPPGSSPNYGYTF. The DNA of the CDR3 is TGCAGTGCTAGAGATCCCCCAGGGAGTTCTCCTAACTATGGCTACACCTTC.

The CDR3 region is CASSQASTLVDYGYTF. The CDR3 DNA sequence: TGTGCCAGCAGCCAAGCCTCGACGTTGGTTGACTATGGCTACACCTTC. The gene calls are TRBV3-1 and TRBJ1-2; D remains unclear. The CDR3 is 16 residues long. V lost 1 base and J lost 3, with 15 bases in between. Germline V gene lookup returns CDR1 LGHDT and CDR2 YNNKEL (reference sequence).

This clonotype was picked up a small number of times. This CDR3 is CASSPTTF. The CDR3 nucleotides are TGTGCCAGCAGCCCCACCACCTTC. The chain joins TRBV7-9 to TRBJ1-2; D uncertain. CDR1 and CDR2 from the germline V gene are SEHNR and FQNEAQ (reference sequence). Trimming took 5 bases from V and 13 from J, leaving 5 bases between them. CDR3 length equals 8 residues.

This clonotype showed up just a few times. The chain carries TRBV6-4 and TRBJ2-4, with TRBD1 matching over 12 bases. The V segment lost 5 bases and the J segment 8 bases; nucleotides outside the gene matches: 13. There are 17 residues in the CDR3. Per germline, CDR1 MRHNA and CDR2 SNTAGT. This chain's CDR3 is CASSPLRDRGLSYIQYF. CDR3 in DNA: TGTGCCAGCAGTCCACTCCGGGACAGGGGGCTGAGTTACATTCAGTACTTC.